This T cell receptor beta chain was found in a study of T cell changes during pregnancy in multiple sclerosis. The V gene end was trimmed by 4 bases and the J gene end by 8 bases; junction bases not matched to a gene: 8. CDR3 size: 14 residues. Germline V gene sequence: CDR1 LGHNA, CDR2 YNFKEQ. Repertoires were generated with immunoSEQ multiplex PCR, while TCRdb's copy carries only in-frame clones and drops some. This sample yields approximately 110,000 clones, of which more than 85% are seen a single time; more than 1.5% belongs to the top ten. Material: peripheral blood, obtained in the third trimester of pregnancy. The rearrangement links TRBV4-2 to TRBJ2-1; 7 bases agree with TRBD2. This TCR was sampled from a female donor with multiple sclerosis, enrolled in a pregnancy study. CDR3 bases: TGTGCCAGCAGCCCGGGGGGAGGGACTGATGAGCAGTTCTTC. This translates into CASSPGGGTDEQFF.